Listed below are T cell receptor beta chains from one sample, sequenced in a study of post-analysis software for immune sequencing data. TCRdb reprocessed the PCR reads via MiXCR and lists one record per CDR3 protein. The repertoire includes around 770,000 distinct CDR3 sequences, roughly 50% of them detected once, and roughly 5.2% sits in the top ten. Sequencing was performed on blood. All receptors come from a girl aged 5 to 17 with multiple sclerosis. The CDR3 runs from the conserved cysteine through the conserved F or W. A D gene is named only where the DNA matches it firmly. Clone size is given for some rows only: seen once, a few or many times, or a class if the clone is expanded.

j_call | v_call | d_call | clone_size | cdr3_aa | cdr3_nt
TRBJ2-1 | TRBV4-1 | TRBD2 | few | CASSQDPGGSSYNEQFF | TGCGCCAGCAGCCAAGATCCGGGCGGGAGCTCCTACAATGAGCAGTTCTTC
TRBJ2-3 | TRBV24-1 | TRBD1 | - | CATSDPDRAADTQYF | TGTGCCACCAGTGACCCGGACAGGGCGGCAGATACGCAGTATTTT
TRBJ2-2 | TRBV20-1 | - | - | CSARGGNTGELFF | TGCAGTGCTAGGGGCGGGAACACCGGGGAGCTGTTTTTT
TRBJ2-7 | TRBV12-3/TRBV12-4 | TRBD2 | - | CASTLGLAADYEQYF | TGTGCCAGCACCCTGGGACTAGCGGCAGACTACGAGCAGTACTTC
TRBJ2-3 | TRBV20-1 | TRBD1 | - | CSARGPVWDRETDTQYF | TGCAGTGCTAGAGGTCCTGTGTGGGACAGGGAGACAGATACGCAGTATTTT
TRBJ2-7 | TRBV20-1 | TRBD2 | - | CSAKRLAGNYEQYF | TGCAGTGCTAAGAGACTAGCGGGAAACTACGAGCAGTACTTC
TRBJ2-1 | TRBV6-2/TRBV6-3 | TRBD2 | once | CASSYLETSGLYNEQFF | TGTGCCAGCAGTTACTTAGAGACTAGCGGGCTATACAATGAGCAGTTCTTC
TRBJ2-5 | TRBV7-2 | - | - | CASNHEGRPIDEQYF | TGTGCCAGCAACCACGAGGGGCGCCCAATCGATGAGCAGTACTTC
TRBJ2-4 | TRBV6-5 | - | few | CASSSPRQKSGEQYF | TGTGCCAGCAGTTCCCCGCGACAGAAATCAGGGGAGCAGTACTTC
TRBJ2-4 | TRBV10-3 | TRBD2 | few | CAISELRSTEREGKNIQYF | TGTGCCATCAGTGAGCTCAGAAGTACTGAGCGGGAGGGCAAAAACATTCAGTACTTC
TRBJ2-1 | TRBV7-6 | - | - | CASSSAGVHEQFF | TGTGCCAGCAGCTCGGCCGGAGTTCATGAGCAGTTCTTC
TRBJ2-7 | TRBV28 | TRBD2 | - | CASSTGLAGIYEQYF | TGTGCCAGCAGCACGGGGCTAGCGGGAATCTACGAGCAGTACTTC
TRBJ2-5 | TRBV20-1 | - | - | CSARDRRADMGKTQYF | TGCAGTGCTAGAGATAGGAGGGCAGATATGGGAAAGACCCAGTACTTC
TRBJ1-1 | TRBV12-3/TRBV12-4 | - | - | CASSLGKAVGAFF | TGTGCCAGCAGTTTAGGGAAAGCCGTGGGAGCTTTCTTT
TRBJ2-7 | TRBV28 | - | - | CASTPVDRAYEQYF | TGTGCCAGCACCCCGGTGGACAGAGCCTACGAGCAGTACTTC